This TCR beta chain came from a study of T-cell memory formation after mild COVID-19. MiXCR was run by TCRdb on the 5' RACE reads, yielding one entry per CDR3 protein. The top ten hold 2% to 2.5% of the sample, which has some 190,000 distinct CDR3 sequences, 15% to 20% seen once. Trimming pared 5 bases from V and 6 bases from J, leaving 14 bases between. CDR3 length: 13 residues. CDR1 SGHTA and CDR2 FQGTGA come from the germline V gene. The sequence derives from an adult woman who had mild COVID-19 (a few samples of this study predate the infection). Cell type and time point are not known. Sequencing was performed on PBMCs or a T cell subset sorted from them (not recorded which). The chain has TRBV7-3 and TRBJ2-7; TRBD1 is a possible D gene (6 bases). CDR3 sequence reads: CASSPNREGEQYF. The CDR3 DNA reads TGTGCCAGCAGCCCAAACAGGGAAGGCGAGCAGTACTTC.